These 5 T cell receptor beta chains were all obtained from the same sample, sequenced in a study of blood T cell repertoires in COVID-19. Assay used: immunoSEQ multiplex PCR; TCRdb lists only in-frame clones, some missing. This table holds about 15,000 clones, about 80% found once. The sample was peripheral blood. The source of these receptors is a man between 65 and 85 years old with active or convalescent COVID-19.

This clone was observed many times. This chain uses TRBV4-3 with TRBJ2-7, with TRBD2 matching over 7 bases. Germline V gives CDR1 LGHNA, CDR2 YSLEER. This CDR3 has 18 amino acids. With 0 bases clipped from V and 2 bases from J, the junction kept 13 bases outside the gene matches. The DNA for the CDR3 is TGCGCCAGCAGCCAAGAGGCGTACGGGGGGATAGCTGCCTACGAGCAGTACTTC. Its protein is CASSQEAYGGIAAYEQYF.

The genes are TRBV25-1 and TRBJ1-2; D is possibly TRBD1 (6 bases). Trimming stripped 4 bases from V and 6 bases from J, with 9 bases between. The CDR3 contains 12 residues. CDR1 MGHDK and CDR2 SYGVNS come from the germline V gene. The CDR3 bases are TGTGCCAGCAGTGTGGGGGCTGATGGCTACACCTTC. Its protein product is CASSVGADGYTF.

This clone was recorded only once. At one end, the junction sequence differs from germline, possibly due to a read error. This chain links TRBV7-7 with TRBJ2-2; 7 bases agree with TRBD1. CDR3 length: 15 amino acids. The germline V gene encodes CDR1 SSHAT and CDR2 FNYEAQ (reference sequence). CDR3 nucleotide sequence: TGTGCTAGCAGCCTAACAGGGGAGTCGACCGGGGAGCTGTTTTTT. This encodes CASSLTGESTGELFF. Variable domain in full (rest from reference TRBV7-7 and TRBJ2-2): GAGVSQSPRYKVTKRGQDVTLRCDPISSHATLYWYQQALGQGPEFLTYFNYEAQPDKSGLPSDRFSAERPEGSISTLTIQRTEQRDSAMYRCASSLTGESTGELFFGEGSRLTVL.

V is TRBV5-6 and J is TRBJ2-1, with TRBD1 as a possible D gene (6 bases). Germline CDR1 SGHDT, CDR2 YYEEEE. V was pared by 1 base and J by 4 bases, with 6 bases between. This CDR3 has 13 amino acids. CDR3 region: CASSLRGYNEQFF. The CDR3, as DNA: TGTGCCAGCAGCTTGAGGGGGTACAATGAGCAGTTCTTC.

V gene TRBV20-1 combines with J gene TRBJ2-7; a possible D gene is TRBD1 (5 bases). The CDR3 extends over 11 amino acids. Deletions cut 5 bases from V and 5 bases from J, with 10 bases between. Germline assignment: CDR1 DFQATT and CDR2 SNEGSKA (reference sequence). The CDR3 bases are TGCAGTGCTGACAGATACCACGAGCAGTACTTC. Amino acids: CSADRYHEQYF.